This T cell receptor beta chain emerged from a study of human T cells and chemical hapten exposure. The length of the CDR3 is 15 residues. V was shortened by 4 bases and J by 0 bases, with 12 bases between the two germline ends. Germline-derived CDR1 and CDR2 are MGHRA and YSYEKL. The library put unique molecular identifiers onto individual cDNA molecules. TCRdb itself ran the RACE reads through MiXCR, one entry per CDR3 protein. In the table there are over 75,000 distinct CDR3 sequences, approximately 10% of which are singletons. This clonotype was detected a few times. Time point meaning: patch test 3, about 24 weeks after DPC sensitization. Treatment defined: therapeutic diphenylcyclopropenone sensitization with weekly scalp DPC.

Specimen: whole blood, collected in connection with sensitization to the hapten diphenylcyclopropenone (DPC). The chain combines TRBV4-1 with TRBJ1-1, with D unresolved. This TCR was recovered from a woman aged 30 to 39 with alopecia areata. Some clones in this sample may be carry-over from other donors' samples. CDR3 sequence (DNA): TGCGCCAGCAGCCCACTTGGCAATATGAACACTGAAGCTTTCTTT. Translated: CASSPLGNMNTEAFF.